The source of this T cell receptor (beta chain) is a study of blood T cell repertoires in COVID-19. Study context: Sources were T cells, B-cell-depleted T cells, or PBMCs; the material itself was cDNA or gDNA.

Across 24 US areas, participants ranged in age from about 18 to 100 years. Recovery among Cohort 3 donors was established by two negative PCRs, clearance, or symptom resolution. In the study's own analysis: Estimation of nucleated cell counts relied on the amplification of reference gene primers. Profiling relied on immunoSEQ multiplex PCR, and the TCRdb table lists in-frame clones only, not all of them. That table furnishes V, J and clone size, whereas the DNA furnished D and trimming. Here the sample spans 300,000 to 350,000 clones, around 90% being singletons. Per the germline V gene, CDR1 is SGDLS and CDR2 is YYNGEE. This CDR3 region has 16 residues. V dropped 4 bases and J dropped 3 bases, with 18 bases sitting between them.

The chain uses TRBV9 and TRBJ2-3; D unresolved. The sequence came from a man aged 25-40 years who had recovered from COVID-19. Sequencing was carried out using PBMCs or T cells enriched from blood (not recorded which). The CDR3 DNA reads as TGTGCCAGCAGCACAGATCCAGGCATTGGGACAGATACGCAGTATTTT. Its protein is CASSTDPGIGTDTQYF.